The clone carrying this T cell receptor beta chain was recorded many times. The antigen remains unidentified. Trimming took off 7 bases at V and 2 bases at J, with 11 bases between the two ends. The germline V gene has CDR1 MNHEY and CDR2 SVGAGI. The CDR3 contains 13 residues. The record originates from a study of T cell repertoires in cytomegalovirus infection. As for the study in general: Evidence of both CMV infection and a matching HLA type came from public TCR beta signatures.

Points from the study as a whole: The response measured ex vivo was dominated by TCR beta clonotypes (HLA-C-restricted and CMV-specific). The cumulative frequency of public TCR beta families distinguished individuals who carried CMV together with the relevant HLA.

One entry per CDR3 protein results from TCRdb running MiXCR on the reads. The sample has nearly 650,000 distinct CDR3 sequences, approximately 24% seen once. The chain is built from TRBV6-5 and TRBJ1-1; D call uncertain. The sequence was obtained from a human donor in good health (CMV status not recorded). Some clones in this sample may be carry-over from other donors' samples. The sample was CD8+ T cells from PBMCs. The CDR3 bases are TGTGCCAGCAAGAACAGTATTAACACTGAAGCTTTCTTT. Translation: CASKNSINTEAFF.